This T cell receptor beta chain is drawn from a study of blood T cells in healthy people across ages. J lost 2 bases, V lost 4 bases, and 7 bases had no gene match. Germline-derived CDR1 and CDR2 are MNHEY and SMNVEV (reference sequence). The CDR3 consists of 15 residues. Donor samples were obtained from healthy Caucasian individuals from Russia, aged roughly 6 to 95. A sample-barcoded 5' primer and a J-beta primer mix were used in a second PCR of roughly 6 to 11 cycles. Each CDR3 protein gets one entry after TCRdb re-called the 5' RACE reads with MiXCR. Of around 1.5 million distinct CDR3 sequences listed, around 55% are singletons.

V and J are TRBV27 and TRBJ2-7; 8 bases are a match to TRBD1. The TCR originated in a young man in good health. Sequencing input: blood. The CDR3 reads CASSSADRATYEQYF. The CDR3 coding sequence is TGTGCCAGCAGTTCGGCGGACAGGGCAACCTACGAGCAGTACTTC.